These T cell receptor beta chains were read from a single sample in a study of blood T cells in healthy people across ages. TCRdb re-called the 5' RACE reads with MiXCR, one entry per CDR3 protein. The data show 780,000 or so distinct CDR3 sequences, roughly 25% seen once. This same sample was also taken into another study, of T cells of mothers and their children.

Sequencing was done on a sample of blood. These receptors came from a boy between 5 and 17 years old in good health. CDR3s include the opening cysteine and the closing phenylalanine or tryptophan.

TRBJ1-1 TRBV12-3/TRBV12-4 CATAPWDRRYTEAFF
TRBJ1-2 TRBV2 CASRGTATYGYTF
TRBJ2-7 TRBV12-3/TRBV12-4 CASSLTGSGRPTEQYF
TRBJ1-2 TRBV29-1 CSARGQSNGYTF
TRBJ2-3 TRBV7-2 CASSWQAGLLTDTQYF
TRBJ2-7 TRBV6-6 CASSGQGTAYEQYF
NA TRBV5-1 CASSPGPTSGGAEQFF
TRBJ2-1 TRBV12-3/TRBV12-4 CASSRTDLGQFF
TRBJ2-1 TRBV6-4 CASRGSLGDEQFF
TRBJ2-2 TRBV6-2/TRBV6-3 CASSQGETGELFF
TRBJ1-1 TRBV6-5 CASSPPSGIEAFF
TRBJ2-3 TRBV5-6 CASNPGLGRTDTQYF
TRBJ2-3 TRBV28 CASSLGDRAKVTDTQYF
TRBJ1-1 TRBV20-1 CSAHMGTEAFF
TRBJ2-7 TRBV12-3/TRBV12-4 CASRGTLGGSGYEQYF
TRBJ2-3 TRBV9 CASSVGSSGRTDTQYF
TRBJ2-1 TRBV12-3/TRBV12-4 CASSLSGNRYNEQFF
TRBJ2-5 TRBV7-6 CASSLVPSGAQETQYF